This TCR beta chain was sequenced in a study of CD8+CD57+ T cells in acquired aplastic anemia. V lost 5 bases and J 7 bases, leaving 15 bases between the germline ends. Germline assignment: CDR1 LNHDA and CDR2 SQIVND (reference sequence). The CDR3 totals 13 residues. According to the study, genomic DNA was the template for TCR beta VDJ and CDR3 profiling. TCRdb re-derived calls from the reads in MiXCR, one entry per CDR3 protein. The sample includes 100,000 to 150,000 distinct CDR3 sequences, roughly 50% of them seen just once. The receptor was derived from a human donor in good health, serving as a control. The chain uses TRBV19 and TRBJ2-7; no reliable D call. The sequencing input was sorted CD4+, CD8+, or CD8+CD57+ T cells (not recorded which) from PBMCs. Here the CDR3 reads CASSETEAMEQYF. The DNA for the CDR3 is TGTGCCAGTAGTGAAACCGAAGCAATGGAGCAGTACTTC. Full variable domain (missing parts from reference TRBV19 and TRBJ2-7): DGGITQSPKYLFRKEGQNVTLSCEQNLNHDAMYWYRQDPGQGLRLIYYSQIVNDFQKGDIAEGYSVSREKKESFPLTVTSAQKNPTAFYLCASSETEAMEQYFGPGTRLTVT.